This TCR beta chain emerged from a study of monozygotic twins with inflammatory bowel disease. TCRdb re-called the 5' RACE reads and shows each CDR3 protein once, DNA omitted. Its table lists fewer than 350,000 distinct CDR3 sequences. The CDR3 has 14 amino acids. The chain employs TRBV12-3 or TRBV12-4 and TRBJ2-2. Sequenced: blood. The receptor comes from a human donor with ulcerative colitis or Crohn's disease, or a healthy co-twin of an affected twin (not recorded which). CDR3 amino acids: CASSSPTNTEELFF.